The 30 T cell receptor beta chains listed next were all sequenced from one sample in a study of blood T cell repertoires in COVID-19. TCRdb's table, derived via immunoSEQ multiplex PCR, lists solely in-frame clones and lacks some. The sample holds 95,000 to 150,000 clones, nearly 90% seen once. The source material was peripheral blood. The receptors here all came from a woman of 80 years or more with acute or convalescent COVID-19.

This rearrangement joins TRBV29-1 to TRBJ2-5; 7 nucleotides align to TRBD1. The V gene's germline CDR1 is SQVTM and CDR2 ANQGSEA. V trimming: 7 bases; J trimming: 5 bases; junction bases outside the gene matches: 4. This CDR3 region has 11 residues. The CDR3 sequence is CSGGQWETQYF. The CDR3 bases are TGCAGCGGGGGACAGTGGGAGACCCAGTACTTC.

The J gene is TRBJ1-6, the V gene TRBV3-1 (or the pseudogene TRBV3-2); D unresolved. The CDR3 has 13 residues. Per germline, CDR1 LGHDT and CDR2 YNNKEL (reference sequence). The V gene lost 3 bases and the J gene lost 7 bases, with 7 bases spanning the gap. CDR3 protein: CASSHDLNSPLHF. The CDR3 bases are TGTGCCAGCAGCCATGACTTGAATTCACCCCTCCACTTT.

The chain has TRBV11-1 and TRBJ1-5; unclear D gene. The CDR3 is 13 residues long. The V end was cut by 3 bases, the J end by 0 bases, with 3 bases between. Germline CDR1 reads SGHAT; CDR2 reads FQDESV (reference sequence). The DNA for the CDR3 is TGTGCCAGCAGCTTTAATAGCAATCAGCCCCAGCATTTT. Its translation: CASSFNSNQPQHF. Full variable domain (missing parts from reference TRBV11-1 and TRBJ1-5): EAEVAQSPRYKITEKSQAVAFWCDPISGHATLYWYRQILGQGPELLVQFQDESVVDDSQLPKDRFSAERLKGVDSTLKIQPAELGDSAMYLCASSFNSNQPQHFGDGTRLSIL.

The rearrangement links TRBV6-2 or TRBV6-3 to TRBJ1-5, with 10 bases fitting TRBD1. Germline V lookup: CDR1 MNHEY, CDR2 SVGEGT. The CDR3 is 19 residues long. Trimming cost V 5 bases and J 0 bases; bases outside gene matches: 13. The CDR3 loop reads CASSSHRDRGSYSNQPQHF. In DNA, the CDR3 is TGTGCCAGCAGTAGTCATCGGGACAGGGGAAGTTATAGCAATCAGCCCCAGCATTTT.

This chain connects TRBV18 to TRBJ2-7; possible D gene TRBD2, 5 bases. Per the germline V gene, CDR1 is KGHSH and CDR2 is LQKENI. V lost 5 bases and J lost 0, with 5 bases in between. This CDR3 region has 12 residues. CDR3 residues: CASSTSSYEQYF. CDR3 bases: TGTGCCAGCTCAACTAGCTCCTACGAGCAGTACTTC.

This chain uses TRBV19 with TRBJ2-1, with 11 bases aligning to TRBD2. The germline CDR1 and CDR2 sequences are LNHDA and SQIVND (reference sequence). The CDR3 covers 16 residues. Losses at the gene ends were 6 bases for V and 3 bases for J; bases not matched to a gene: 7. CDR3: CASRARGTSGYNEQFF. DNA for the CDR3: TGTGCCAGTAGGGCGAGAGGGACTAGCGGCTACAATGAGCAGTTCTTC.

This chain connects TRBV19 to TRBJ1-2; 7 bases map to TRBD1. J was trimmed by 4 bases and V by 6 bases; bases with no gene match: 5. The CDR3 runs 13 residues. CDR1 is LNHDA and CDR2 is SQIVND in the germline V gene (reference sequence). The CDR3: CASRLRGAYGYTF. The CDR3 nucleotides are TGTGCCAGTAGACTCAGGGGGGCCTATGGCTACACCTTC.

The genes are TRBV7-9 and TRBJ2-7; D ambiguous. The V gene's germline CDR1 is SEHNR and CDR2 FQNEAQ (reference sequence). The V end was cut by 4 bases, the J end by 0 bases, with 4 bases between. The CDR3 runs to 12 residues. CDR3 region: CASSSSSYEQYF. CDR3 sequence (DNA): TGTGCCAGCAGCTCTAGCTCCTACGAGCAGTACTTC.

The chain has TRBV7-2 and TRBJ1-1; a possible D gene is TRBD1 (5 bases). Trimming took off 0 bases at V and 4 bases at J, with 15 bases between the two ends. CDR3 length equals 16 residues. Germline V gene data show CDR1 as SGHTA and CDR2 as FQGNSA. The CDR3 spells CASSLASGFGGTEAFF. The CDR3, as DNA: TGTGCCAGCAGCTTAGCCTCAGGTTTCGGGGGCACTGAAGCTTTCTTT. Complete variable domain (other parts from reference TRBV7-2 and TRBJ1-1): GAGVSQSPSNKVTEKGKDVELRCDPISGHTALYWYRQSLGQGLEFLIYFQGNSAPDKSGLPSDRFSAERTGGSVSTLTIQRTQQEDSAVYLCASSLASGFGGTEAFFGQGTRLTVV.

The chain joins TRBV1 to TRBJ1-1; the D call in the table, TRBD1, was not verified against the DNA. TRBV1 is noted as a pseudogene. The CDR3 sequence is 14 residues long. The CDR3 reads CTSSQCQGGAEAFF. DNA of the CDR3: TGCACCAGCAGCCAATGCCAGGGGGGTGCTGAAGCTTTCTTT.

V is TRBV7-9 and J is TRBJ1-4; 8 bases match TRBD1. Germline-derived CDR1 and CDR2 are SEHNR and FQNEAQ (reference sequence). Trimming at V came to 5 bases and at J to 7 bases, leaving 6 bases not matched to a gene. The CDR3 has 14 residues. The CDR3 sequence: CASSLSGGTEKLFF. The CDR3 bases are TGTGCCAGCAGCCTCTCAGGGGGCACTGAAAAACTGTTTTTT.

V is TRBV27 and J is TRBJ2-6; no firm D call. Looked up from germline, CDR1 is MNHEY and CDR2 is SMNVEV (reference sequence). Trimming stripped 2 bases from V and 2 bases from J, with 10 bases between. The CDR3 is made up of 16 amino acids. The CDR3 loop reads CASSLNRLTGANVLTF. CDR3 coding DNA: TGTGCCAGCAGTTTAAATCGACTCACTGGGGCCAACGTCCTGACTTTC.

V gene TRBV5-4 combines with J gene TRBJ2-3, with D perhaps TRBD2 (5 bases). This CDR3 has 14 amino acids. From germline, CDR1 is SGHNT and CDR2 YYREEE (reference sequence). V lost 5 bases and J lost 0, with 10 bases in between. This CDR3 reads CASSSGISTDTQYF. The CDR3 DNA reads TGTGCCAGCAGTTCGGGAATCAGCACAGATACGCAGTATTTT.

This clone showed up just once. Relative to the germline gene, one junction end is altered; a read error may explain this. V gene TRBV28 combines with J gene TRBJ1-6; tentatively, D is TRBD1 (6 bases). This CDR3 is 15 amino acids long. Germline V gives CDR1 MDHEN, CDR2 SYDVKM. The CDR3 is CAGSLSQGINSPLHF. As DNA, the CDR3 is TGTGCCGGCAGTTTATCTCAGGGGATAAATTCACCCCTCCACTTT.

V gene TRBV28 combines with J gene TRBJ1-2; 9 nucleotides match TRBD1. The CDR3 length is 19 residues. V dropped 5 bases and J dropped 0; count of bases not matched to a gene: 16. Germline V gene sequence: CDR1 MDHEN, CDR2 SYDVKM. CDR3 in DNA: TGTGCCAGCAGTCAAATCCGCCGGGACAGGGAGTCCCCTAACTATGGCTACACCTTC. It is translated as CASSQIRRDRESPNYGYTF.

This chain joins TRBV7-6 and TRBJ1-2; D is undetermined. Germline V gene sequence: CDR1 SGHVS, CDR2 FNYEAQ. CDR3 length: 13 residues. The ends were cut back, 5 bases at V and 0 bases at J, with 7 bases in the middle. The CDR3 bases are TGTGCCAGCAGCCAAGCCGCTAACTATGGCTACACCTTC. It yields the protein CASSQAANYGYTF.

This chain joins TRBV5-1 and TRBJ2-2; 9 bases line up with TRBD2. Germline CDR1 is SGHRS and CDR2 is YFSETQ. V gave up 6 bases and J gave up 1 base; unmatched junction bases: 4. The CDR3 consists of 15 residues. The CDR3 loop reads CASTKTSGNTGELFF. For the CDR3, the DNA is TGCGCCAGCACGAAGACTAGCGGGAACACCGGGGAGCTGTTTTTT.

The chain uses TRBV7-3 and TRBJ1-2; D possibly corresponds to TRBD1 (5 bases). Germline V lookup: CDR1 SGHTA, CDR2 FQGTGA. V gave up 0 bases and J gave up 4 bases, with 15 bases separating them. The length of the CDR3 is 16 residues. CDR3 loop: CASSLTGSGEAYGYTF. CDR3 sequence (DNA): TGTGCCAGCAGCTTAACCGGGTCGGGGGAAGCCTATGGCTACACCTTC.

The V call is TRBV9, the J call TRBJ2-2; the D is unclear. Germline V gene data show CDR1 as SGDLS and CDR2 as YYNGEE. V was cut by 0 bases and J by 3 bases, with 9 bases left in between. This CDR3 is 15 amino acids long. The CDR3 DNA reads TGTGCCAGCAGCGTAGGAGCTTCGTACACCGGGGAGCTGTTTTTT. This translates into CASSVGASYTGELFF.

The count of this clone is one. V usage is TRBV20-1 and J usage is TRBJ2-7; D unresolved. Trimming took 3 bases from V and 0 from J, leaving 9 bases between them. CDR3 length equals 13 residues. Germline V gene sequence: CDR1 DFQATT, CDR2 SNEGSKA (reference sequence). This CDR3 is CSASSAVSYEQYF. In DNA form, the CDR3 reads TGCAGTGCTAGTTCTGCGGTCTCCTACGAGCAGTACTTC.

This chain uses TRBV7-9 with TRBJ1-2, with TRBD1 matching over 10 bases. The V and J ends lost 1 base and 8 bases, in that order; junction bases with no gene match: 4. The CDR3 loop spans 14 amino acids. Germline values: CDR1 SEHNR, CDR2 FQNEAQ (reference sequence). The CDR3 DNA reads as TGTGCCAGCAGCTTAGTGGGACAGGGGAGCGGCTACACCTTC. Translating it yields CASSLVGQGSGYTF.

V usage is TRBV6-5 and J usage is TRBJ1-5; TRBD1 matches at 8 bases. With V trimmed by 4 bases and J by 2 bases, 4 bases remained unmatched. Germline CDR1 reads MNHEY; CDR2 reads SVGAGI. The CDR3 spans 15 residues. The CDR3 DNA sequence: TGTGCCAGCAGTTTCGGACAGGGTCGCAATCAGCCCCAGCATTTT. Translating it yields CASSFGQGRNQPQHF.

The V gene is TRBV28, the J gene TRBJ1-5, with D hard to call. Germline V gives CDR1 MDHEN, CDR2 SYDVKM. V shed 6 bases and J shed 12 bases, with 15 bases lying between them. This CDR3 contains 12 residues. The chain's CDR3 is CASSPTTPGQHF. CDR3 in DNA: TGTGCCAGCAGCCCGACAACCCCCGGCCAGCATTTT. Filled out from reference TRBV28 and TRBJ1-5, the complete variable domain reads DVKVTQSSRYLVKRTGEKVFLECVQDMDHENMFWYRQDPGLGLRLIYFSYDVKMKEKGDIPEGYSVSREKKERFSLILESASTNQTSMYLCASSPTTPGQHFGDGTRLSIL.

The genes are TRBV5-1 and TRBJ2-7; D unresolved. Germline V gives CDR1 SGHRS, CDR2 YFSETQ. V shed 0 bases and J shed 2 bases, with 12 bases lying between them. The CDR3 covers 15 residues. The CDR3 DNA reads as TGCGCCAGCAGCTTGGGTACAACGATCGCCTACGAGCAGTACTTC. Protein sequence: CASSLGTTIAYEQYF. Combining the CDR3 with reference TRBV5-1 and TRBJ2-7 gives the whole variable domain KAGVTQTPRYLIKTRGQQVTLSCSPISGHRSVSWYQQTPGQGLQFLFEYFSETQRNKGNFPGRFSGRQFSNSRSEMNVSTLELGDSALYLCASSLGTTIAYEQYFGPGTRLTVT.

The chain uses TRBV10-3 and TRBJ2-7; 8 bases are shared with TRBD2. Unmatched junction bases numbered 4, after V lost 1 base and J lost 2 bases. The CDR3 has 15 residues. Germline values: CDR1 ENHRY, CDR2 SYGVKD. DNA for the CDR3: TGTGCCATCAGTGAGTTTAGCGGGAATACCTACGAGCAGTACTTC. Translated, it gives CAISEFSGNTYEQYF.

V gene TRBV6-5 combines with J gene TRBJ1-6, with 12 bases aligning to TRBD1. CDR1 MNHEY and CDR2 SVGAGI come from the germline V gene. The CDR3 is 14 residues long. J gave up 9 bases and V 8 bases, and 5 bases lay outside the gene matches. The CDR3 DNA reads TGTGCCAGCGTTGGGACAGGGGGCAGTTCACCCCTCCACTTT. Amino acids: CASVGTGGSSPLHF.

This chain's CDR3 is CASRSARGFGSPLHF. The CDR3 DNA is TGTGCCAGTAGGAGCGCAAGGGGTTTCGGTTCACCCCTCCACTTT. The chain is built from TRBV19 and TRBJ1-6, with D perhaps matching TRBD1 (5 bases). The CDR3 loop spans 15 amino acids. Germline V gene lookup returns CDR1 LNHDA and CDR2 SQIVND (reference sequence). The V gene lost 6 bases and the J gene lost 9 bases, with 18 bases spanning the gap.

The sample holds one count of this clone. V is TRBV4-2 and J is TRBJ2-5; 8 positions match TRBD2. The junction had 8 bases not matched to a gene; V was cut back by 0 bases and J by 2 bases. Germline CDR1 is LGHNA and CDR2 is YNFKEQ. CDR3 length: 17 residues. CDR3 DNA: TGTGCCAGCAGCCAAGAAGGCGTAGCGGGACAACAAGAGACCCAGTACTTC. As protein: CASSQEGVAGQQETQYF.

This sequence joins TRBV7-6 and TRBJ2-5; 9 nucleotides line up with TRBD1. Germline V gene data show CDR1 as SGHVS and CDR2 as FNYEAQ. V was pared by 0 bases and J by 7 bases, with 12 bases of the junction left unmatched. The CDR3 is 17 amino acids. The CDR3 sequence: CASSLATGTGPSGTQYF. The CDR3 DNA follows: TGTGCCAGCAGCTTAGCCACCGGGACAGGGCCTTCTGGGACCCAGTACTTC.

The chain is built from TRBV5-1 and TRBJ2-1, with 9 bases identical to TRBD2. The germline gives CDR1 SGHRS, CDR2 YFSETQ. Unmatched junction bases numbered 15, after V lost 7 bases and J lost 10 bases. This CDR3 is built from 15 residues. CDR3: CASAKGAGGPEEQFF. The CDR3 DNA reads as TGCGCCAGCGCCAAAGGGGCGGGAGGGCCAGAAGAGCAGTTCTTC. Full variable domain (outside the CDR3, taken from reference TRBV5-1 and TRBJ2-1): KAGVTQTPRYLIKTRGQQVTLSCSPISGHRSVSWYQQTPGQGLQFLFEYFSETQRNKGNFPGRFSGRQFSNSRSEMNVSTLELGDSALYLCASAKGAGGPEEQFFGPGTRLTVL.